This T cell receptor beta chain was sequenced during a study of T cell responses to AZD1222 COVID-19 vaccine. Study details: The study pooled second doses at about 4 or about 12 weeks.

Whole-study results and caveats: Epitopes outside B.1.351 and B.1.1.7 mutated regions reportedly drew nearly half of spike TCRs.

The table came from immunoSEQ multiplex PCR; TCRdb's copy has only in-frame clones and leaves some out. The data show approximately 90,000 clones, around 94% seen once. The V end lost 1 base, the J end lost 0 bases, and 16 bases lay between the germline ends. The CDR3 is 19 amino acids. Germline CDR1 is MDHEN and CDR2 is SYDVKM. A word on this clone: Its matching antigen is unknown.

The sample in question was peripheral blood, obtained on day 0 of AZD1222 vaccination. The sequence derives from an adult in good health. The chain employs TRBV28 and TRBJ1-6; D gene unclear. CDR3 nucleotide sequence: TGTGCCAGCAGTTTATCTGGGATCCGTCAAAACTCCTATAATTCACCCCTCCACTTT. It yields the protein CASSLSGIRQNSYNSPLHF.